This TCR beta chain was recovered during a study of blood T cell repertoires in COVID-19. Overall study: Samples of COVID-19 (acute and convalescent) were obtained from the United States, Italy and Spain.

Germline V gene data show CDR1 as SQVTM and CDR2 as ANQGSEA. The trim removed 7 bases at V and 2 bases at J, leaving 8 bases unmatched. The CDR3 length is 14 residues. Study processing details: Reference gene primer amplification gave estimated nucleated cell counts. This table comes from immunoSEQ multiplex PCR, and its TCRdb copy is limited to in-frame clones, with some not included. That table is the source of V, J and clone size, and D and trimming were worked out from the DNA. The sample has some 20,000 clones; around 86% are singletons. Input material: peripheral blood. This clonotype originated in a human donor with active COVID-19. The donor label of this sample is uncertain. The rearrangement uses TRBV29-1 and TRBJ1-5; 7 bases are a match to TRBD1. CDR3 DNA: TGCAGCGCCGCACAGGGGACGGGCAATCAGCCCCAGCATTTT. Protein product: CSAAQGTGNQPQHF.